This T cell receptor (beta chain) appears in the sequencing data of a study of cytomegalovirus exposure and HLA in healthy donors. Study findings and constraints: Researchers catalogued approximately 160 TCR beta chains as cytomegalovirus-associated. For most TCR sequences rarity was the rule, although some public TCRs occurred in many donors.

Looked up from germline, CDR1 is SGHAT and CDR2 is FQDESV (reference sequence). Germline trimming cut 4 bases from V and 3 bases from J; bases unmatched to any gene: 0. The CDR3 spans 14 residues. Only in-frame clones appear in the TCRdb table, and some are missing; sequencing was by immunoSEQ multiplex PCR. Of about 250,000 clones in the sample, more than 75% were seen once. As for this clone: What it binds is unknown.

The source is a man between 18 and 29 years old in good health and CMV-seropositive. The chain uses TRBV11-1 and TRBJ2-7, with 13 bases that match TRBD2. Material for sequencing was PBMCs. In DNA form, the CDR3 reads TGTGCCAGCAGCTGGACTAGCGGGAGCTACGAGCAGTACTTC. This sequence encodes CASSWTSGSYEQYF. The full variable domain, in which reference TRBV11-1 and TRBJ2-7 provide the parts outside the CDR3, is EAEVAQSPRYKITEKSQAVAFWCDPISGHATLYWYRQILGQGPELLVQFQDESVVDDSQLPKDRFSAERLKGVDSTLKIQPAELGDSAMYLCASSWTSGSYEQYFGPGTRLTVT.